Listed below are T cell receptor beta chains from one sample, sequenced in a study of cytomegalovirus exposure and HLA in healthy donors. Profiled with immunoSEQ multiplex PCR; TCRdb holds only in-frame clones, not every one. The sample includes about 400,000 clones, just over 85% of them seen just once. Sequencing was performed on PBMCs. These receptors were taken from a young woman in good health and CMV-seronegative. Each CDR3 is given with its conserved first and last residue. A D gene is named only where the DNA matches it firmly. For some rows the clone size is stated as once, few or many, or as a class when expanded; others skip it.

v_call	clone_size	d_call	j_call	cdr3_nt	cdr3_aa
TRBV18	-	-	TRBJ1-2	TGTGCCAGCTCACCAGAGAGTCGCAGGCTTTACTATGGCTACACCTTC	CASSPESRRLYYGYTF
TRBV28	-	-	TRBJ1-1	TGTGCCAGCTTTCAGGGCACTGAAGCTTTCTTT	CASFQGTEAFF
TRBV5-4	-	-	TRBJ2-3	TGTGCCAGCAGCCGGGACTTCACAGATACGCAGTATTTT	CASSRDFTDTQYF
TRBV28	-	TRBD1	TRBJ1-4	TGTGCCAGCAGTCCCCCGACAGGGTTCACCACAAGTAATGAAAAACTGTTTTTT	CASSPPTGFTTSNEKLFF
TRBV5-1	few	-	TRBJ1-6	TGCGCCAGCAGCTTGGAGGCGGCGAGCTCCTATAATTCACCCCTCCACTTT	CASSLEAASSYNSPLHF
TRBV9	-	TRBD2	TRBJ2-7	TGTGCCAGCAGCGCAACCGGACTAGCGGGAGCCGACGAGCAGTACTTC	CASSATGLAGADEQYF
TRBV27	-	TRBD1	TRBJ2-6	TGTGCCAGCAGTACTTACAGGGGTTCCCTCTCTGGGGCCAACGTCCTGACTTTC	CASSTYRGSLSGANVLTF
TRBV18	-	-	TRBJ2-7	TGTGCCAGCTCACCCCAGGACAGCTACGAGCAGTACTTC	CASSPQDSYEQYF
TRBV7-2	-	TRBD2	TRBJ2-7	TGTGCCAGCAGCTTCGCAGCGGGATCCTACGAGCAGTACTTC	CASSFAAGSYEQYF
TRBV7-9	-	-	TRBJ2-3	TGTGCCAGCAGCTCCCCACTGGTGGATACGCAGTATTTT	CASSSPLVDTQYF
TRBV9	-	TRBD1	TRBJ1-2	TGTGCCAGCAGCTGGACAGGGGGCTATGGCTACACCTTC	CASSWTGGYGYTF
TRBV29-1	-	-	TRBJ2-7	TGCAGCGGCCAGGGGCCCAACTCCTACGAGCAGTACTTC	CSGQGPNSYEQYF
TRBV4-1	-	-	TRBJ1-2	TGCGCCAGCAGCCAAGATCCGACGGGAGACTATGGCTACACCTTC	CASSQDPTGDYGYTF
TRBV5-4	once	-	TRBJ1-1	TGTGCCAGCAGCCGGGACTGGGGGAACACTGAAGCTTTCTTT	CASSRDWGNTEAFF
TRBV2	-	-	TRBJ1-4	TGTGCCAGCATATTACAGGGAGGGGGTAATGAAAAACTGTTTTTT	CASILQGGGNEKLFF
TRBV7-2	-	-	TRBJ1-6	TGTGCCAGCAGCTTTTCTAACAATTCACCCCTCCACTTT	CASSFSNNSPLHF
TRBV5-1	-	-	TRBJ1-4	TGCGCCAGCAGTAATAGGGGAGGAAATGAAAAACTGTTTTTT	CASSNRGGNEKLFF
TRBV27	-	-	TRBJ2-4	TGTGCCAGCAGTCCAAACGGGGTCGGCGGCAAAAACATTCAGTACTTC	CASSPNGVGGKNIQYF
TRBV28	few	TRBD2	TRBJ2-1	TGTGCCAGCAGTTCCAGACTAGCGGGAGTTTTCAATGAGCAGTTCTTC	CASSSRLAGVFNEQFF
TRBV6-1	-	TRBD2	TRBJ2-7	TGTGCCAGCAGTCAGGGACTAGCGGAGACTTACGAGCAGTACTTC	CASSQGLAETYEQYF
TRBV7-9	-	TRBD2	TRBJ2-5	TGTGCCAGCAGCCCCCGACTAGCGGGGGGGCAAGAGACCCAGTACTTC	CASSPRLAGGQETQYF
TRBV28	few	TRBD1	TRBJ1-2	TGTGCCAGCAGTAAGGGACAGGGGGTAGGCTACACCTTC	CASSKGQGVGYTF
TRBV28	-	TRBD1	TRBJ1-5	TGTGCCAGCAGCTCCAGGGACAGGGAGACTGGTCAGCCCCAGCATTTT	CASSSRDRETGQPQHF
TRBV2	-	-	TRBJ1-5	TGTGCCAGCAGGCAGGGTCAGGCACAGCAGCCCCAGCATTTT	CASRQGQAQQPQHF
TRBV4-2	once	-	TRBJ2-1	TGTGCCAGCAGCTGGGGCTTCTCCTACAATGAGCAGTTCTTC	CASSWGFSYNEQFF
TRBV28	few	-	TRBJ1-1	TGTGCCAGCAGTTTAAGAGTTTACACTGAAGCTTTCTTT	CASSLRVYTEAFF
TRBV29-1	-	-	TRBJ2-7	TGCAGCGCCGTCGGCGGACAATCCTCCTACGAGCAGTACTTC	CSAVGGQSSYEQYF
TRBV7-8	once	TRBD2	TRBJ2-5	TGTGCCAGCAGCCCCAACCCCGGACTAGCGGGGTTGGAGACCCAGTACTTC	CASSPNPGLAGLETQYF
TRBV4-1	-	-	TRBJ2-1	TGCGCCAGCAGCCAAGACATGTCCCCGGTTTATGAGCAGTTCTTC	CASSQDMSPVYEQFF
TRBV14	few	TRBD1	TRBJ1-2	TGTGCCAGCAGCCAAGGGACAGGGAATGGCTACACCTTC	CASSQGTGNGYTF
TRBV10-2	-	-	TRBJ2-1	TGCGCCAGCAGTGCGAGCGCCGAAATCGCCTACAATGAGCAGTTCTTC	CASSASAEIAYNEQFF
TRBV4-2	once	TRBD2	TRBJ2-2	TGTGCCAGCAGCCAAGAGCTGAGGGCTAGCGGGAGGGGGATCACCGGGGAGCTGTTTTTT	CASSQELRASGRGITGELFF
TRBV27	-	-	TRBJ1-5	TGTGCCAGCAGTTCGAGGGCCTCGGTTTATCAGCCCCAGCATTTT	CASSSRASVYQPQHF
TRBV7-8	-	TRBD2	TRBJ2-1	TGTGCCAGCAGCCCCGCGGGACGGGGGGACAATGAGCAGTTCTTC	CASSPAGRGDNEQFF
TRBV29-1	-	-	TRBJ2-2	TGCAGCGCCTACGTCCCGAACACCGGGGAGCTGTTTTTT	CSAYVPNTGELFF
TRBV30	-	TRBD2	TRBJ2-5	TGTGCCTGGAGTGTACTGGGGGGGGAGACCCAGTACTTC	CAWSVLGGETQYF
TRBV4-1	few	TRBD2	TRBJ2-7	TGCGCCAGCAGCCAAGAAATAGCGGGGGGGCCTTACTACGAGCAGTACTTC	CASSQEIAGGPYYEQYF
TRBV6-6	-	TRBD1	TRBJ1-6	TGTGCCAGCAGCTTGGGACAGGGGGTTAATTCACCCCTCCACTTT	CASSLGQGVNSPLHF
TRBV27	-	TRBD1	TRBJ1-4	TGTGCCAGCAGCCTGAGAGGGGGCTGGTCTAATGAAAAACTGTTTTTT	CASSLRGGWSNEKLFF
TRBV18	-	-	TRBJ2-2	TGTGCCAGCTCACCAAGGCGGCCCGGGGAGCTGTTTTTT	CASSPRRPGELFF
TRBV6-1	-	-	TRBJ1-2	TGTGCCAGCAGTGGGACTCTCCTAGGCAACTATGGCTACACCTTC	CASSGTLLGNYGYTF
TRBV7-8	once	-	TRBJ2-1	TGTGCCAGCAGCCGGGGACTTTACAATGAGCAGTTCTTC	CASSRGLYNEQFF
TRBV19	once	-	TRBJ1-1	TGTGCCAGTAGTATAGTCCCCGGGGGCACTGAAGCTTTCTTT	CASSIVPGGTEAFF
TRBV27	few	-	TRBJ1-1	TGTGCCAGCAGTTGGGGGGGGAACACTGAAGCTTTCTTT	CASSWGGNTEAFF
TRBV5-1	-	-	TRBJ2-5	TGCGCCAGCAGCCAGACTCCGGGGGGCGTTGAAGAGACCCAGTACTTC	CASSQTPGGVEETQYF